The 19 T cell receptor beta chains listed next were all sequenced from one sample in a study of T cell responses to AZD1222 COVID-19 vaccine. The method was immunoSEQ multiplex PCR; TCRdb's version includes in-frame clones alone and lacks a portion of them. The table has fewer than 150,000 clones, roughly 93% seen once. This specimen consisted of peripheral blood, obtained on day 0 of AZD1222 vaccination. These receptors were taken from an adult in good health.

This clone appeared a single time. One end of the junction is discordant with germline, which a read error may explain. The V gene is TRBV19, the J gene TRBJ1-5; no clear D. The CDR3 contains 14 residues. Germline CDR1 is LNHDA and CDR2 is SQIVND (reference sequence). The CDR3 region is CASSIGYSYQPQHF. CDR3 nucleotides: TGTGCCAGTAGTATAGGCTATAGCTATCAGCCCCAGCATTTT.

This clone has only one observation. This chain connects TRBV7-9 to TRBJ1-5; D remains unclear. CDR3 length: 14 residues. Trimming left V 1 base short and J 1 base short, with 5 bases between. From germline, CDR1 is SEHNR and CDR2 FQNEAQ (reference sequence). CDR3 amino acids: CASSLGASNQPQHF. The CDR3 coding sequence is TGTGCCAGCAGCTTAGGAGCAAGCAATCAGCCCCAGCATTTT.

V and J are TRBV19 and TRBJ2-3, with 8 nucleotides matching TRBD2. This CDR3 has 15 residues. Germline trimming cut 3 bases from V and 4 bases from J; bases unmatched to any gene: 6. Germline values: CDR1 LNHDA, CDR2 SQIVND (reference sequence). The CDR3 DNA follows: TGTGCCAGTAGTATCTCCGGGAGGGCGGCAGATACGCAGTATTTT. It codes for CASSISGRAADTQYF.

The chain employs TRBV30 and TRBJ1-2; the D gene is possibly TRBD1 (6 bases). This CDR3 is 15 amino acids long. Trimming removed 0 bases from V and 5 bases from J, with 16 bases in between. From germline, CDR1 is GTSNPN and CDR2 SVGIG (reference sequence). CDR3 in amino acids: CAWSVPGGLPYGYTF. The CDR3 DNA follows: TGTGCCTGGAGTGTCCCCGGGGGGCTCCCATATGGCTACACCTTC.

V usage is TRBV4-2 and J usage is TRBJ2-7; 7 positions agree with TRBD2. J lost 7 bases, V lost 0 bases, and 12 bases had no gene match. The CDR3 runs to 16 residues. The germline gives CDR1 LGHNA, CDR2 YNFKEQ. The DNA for the CDR3 is TGTGCCAGCAGCCAAGATCTCGGCGGGAGCTACGCAGAGCAGTACTTC. This translates into CASSQDLGGSYAEQYF.

CDR3 loop: CASSLTPTGSQYF. The DNA for the CDR3 is TGTGCCAGCAGCTTAACCCCGACGGGGTCCCAGTACTTC. The chain recombines TRBV7-2 with TRBJ2-5; D is possibly TRBD2 (5 bases). V lost 2 bases and J 9 bases, leaving 13 bases between the germline ends. The V gene's germline CDR1 is SGHTA and CDR2 FQGNSA. The CDR3 is 13 amino acids.

This sequence joins TRBV7-2 and TRBJ2-3, with TRBD2 identical over 12 bases. Trimming removed 1 base from V and 7 bases from J; junction bases left unmatched: 6. CDR1 SGHTA and CDR2 FQGNSA come from the germline V gene. The CDR3 sequence is 16 residues long. In DNA, the CDR3 is TGTGCCAGCAGCTTAGTCGGGCTAGCGGGAGGGAATACGCAGTATTTT. As protein: CASSLVGLAGGNTQYF.

J is TRBJ2-7 and V is TRBV11-2; 8 bases are shared with TRBD1. The germline V gene encodes CDR1 SGHAT and CDR2 FQNNGV. This CDR3 spans 17 amino acids. V gave up 5 bases and J gave up 4 bases; unmatched junction bases: 16. CDR3 coding DNA: TGTGCCAGCAGCACCACCTTAGTTTCCAGGGGGCTATACGAGCAGTACTTC. It specifies CASSTTLVSRGLYEQYF.

This clone appeared a single time. The V and J genes are TRBV20-1 and TRBJ1-5; D not resolved. V lost 3 bases, J lost 1 base, and 16 bases lay in between. The CDR3 consists of 16 residues. CDR1 DFQATT and CDR2 SNEGSKA come from the germline V gene (reference sequence). In DNA form, the CDR3 reads TGCAGTGCTAGTAAACCCGGGATTTGGAGCAATCAGCCCCAGCATTTT. This codes for CSASKPGIWSNQPQHF.

This chain connects TRBV2 to TRBJ1-6; D perhaps matches TRBD1 (6 bases). The V and J ends lost 8 bases and 0 bases respectively, with 14 bases between them. This CDR3 region has 16 residues. Per the germline V gene, CDR1 is SNHLY and CDR2 is FYNNEI. The CDR3 DNA reads as TGTGCCAGCGCCTTGGACAGTAGCTCCTATAATTCACCCCTCCACTTT. It yields the protein CASALDSSSYNSPLHF. The whole variable domain, filled in from reference TRBV2 and TRBJ1-6, reads EPEVTQTPSHQVTQMGQEVILRCVPISNHLYFYWYRQILGQKVEFLVSFYNNEISEKSEIFDDQFSVERPDGSNFTLKIRSTKLEDSAMYFCASALDSSSYNSPLHFGNGTRLTVT.

This rearrangement joins TRBV6-2 or TRBV6-3 to TRBJ1-2; weak D call: TRBD1 (5 bases). V was clipped by 5 bases and J by 4 bases, with 11 bases between them. From germline, CDR1 is MNHEY and CDR2 SVGEGT. The CDR3 extends over 13 amino acids. The CDR3 DNA follows: TGTGCCAGCAGTCAAGGGACGCGCTATGGCTACACCTTC. This sequence encodes CASSQGTRYGYTF.

The chain links TRBV27 to TRBJ2-1, with 8 bases identical to TRBD2. The CDR3 contains 14 residues. From germline, CDR1 is MNHEY and CDR2 SMNVEV (reference sequence). Germline trimming cut 6 bases from V and 7 bases from J; bases unmatched to any gene: 8. CDR3 sequence reads: CASSPWSGSNEQFF. The DNA of the CDR3 is TGTGCCAGCAGCCCCTGGAGCGGGAGTAATGAGCAGTTCTTC.

This chain connects TRBV28 to TRBJ2-3; possibly TRBD2 for D (6 bases). The germline CDR1 and CDR2 sequences are MDHEN and SYDVKM. V gave up 8 bases and J gave up 9 bases, with 9 bases separating them. The CDR3 totals 10 residues. Here the CDR3 reads CASGLATQYF. The DNA for the CDR3 is TGTGCCAGCGGTCTAGCGACGCAGTATTTT.

The CDR3 reads CAIRPPGTGSEAFF. The CDR3 DNA sequence: TGTGCCATCAGACCACCCGGGACAGGGAGTGAAGCTTTCTTT. The J gene is TRBJ1-1, the V gene TRBV10-3; 9 bases are shared with TRBD1. Germline CDR1 is ENHRY and CDR2 is SYGVKD. The CDR3 length is 14 residues. The J segment lost 7 bases and the V segment lost 6 bases, leaving 9 bases of the junction unmatched.

Only a few counts were recorded for this clone. The V and J genes are TRBV28 and TRBJ1-2; 7 bases are shared with TRBD1. Germline assignment: CDR1 MDHEN and CDR2 SYDVKM. The trim removed 5 bases at V and 8 bases at J, leaving 8 bases unmatched. The CDR3 is made up of 13 amino acids. CDR3 residues: CASSLLRGQGYTF. In DNA form, the CDR3 reads TGTGCCAGCAGTCTACTCCGGGGACAGGGCTACACCTTC.

V is TRBV7-9 and J is TRBJ1-4, with a tentative D call TRBD1 (5 bases). Trimming took 0 bases from V and 7 from J, leaving 9 bases between them. Germline CDR1 SEHNR, CDR2 FQNEAQ (reference sequence). This CDR3 is built from 14 residues. CDR3 sequence reads: CASSLAGAGEKLFF. In DNA form, the CDR3 reads TGTGCCAGCAGCTTAGCTGGGGCAGGTGAAAAACTGTTTTTT.

J is TRBJ2-3 and V is TRBV28; 12 bases match TRBD2. The CDR3 spans 16 residues. V trimming: 2 bases; J trimming: 4 bases; junction bases outside the gene matches: 4. The germline CDR1 and CDR2 sequences are MDHEN and SYDVKM. The DNA of the CDR3 is TGTGCCAGCAGTTTACAGCTAGCGGGAGGGCCAGATACGCAGTATTTT. As protein: CASSLQLAGGPDTQYF.

The chain links TRBV4-2 to TRBJ1-2; D perhaps matches TRBD1 (6 bases). The germline V gene has CDR1 LGHNA and CDR2 YNFKEQ. With 0 bases removed from V and 8 bases from J, the gap between germline ends came to 13 bases. The CDR3 runs to 14 residues. DNA of the CDR3: TGTGCCAGCAGCCAAGATATGGGGGCTCGAGGCTACACCTTC. Translating gives CASSQDMGARGYTF.

The chain recombines TRBV19 with TRBJ1-4; no clear D. Germline loops: CDR1 LNHDA, CDR2 SQIVND (reference sequence). V lost 4 bases and J 8 bases, leaving 11 bases between the germline ends. The CDR3 contains 13 residues. CDR3 loop: CASSRGKGEKLFF. The CDR3 DNA sequence: TGTGCCAGTAGTAGGGGTAAAGGCGAAAAACTGTTTTTT.